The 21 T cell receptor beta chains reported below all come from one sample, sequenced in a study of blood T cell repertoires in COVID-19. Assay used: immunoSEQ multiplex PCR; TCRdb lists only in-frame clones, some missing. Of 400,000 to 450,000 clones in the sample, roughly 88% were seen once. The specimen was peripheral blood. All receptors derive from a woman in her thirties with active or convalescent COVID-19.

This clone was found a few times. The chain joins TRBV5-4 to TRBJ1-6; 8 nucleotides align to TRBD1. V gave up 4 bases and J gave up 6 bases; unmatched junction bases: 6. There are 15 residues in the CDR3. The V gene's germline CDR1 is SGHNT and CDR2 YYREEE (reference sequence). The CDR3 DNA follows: TGTGCCAGCAGCGGGGGGACAGGCCTTAATTCACCCCTCCACTTT. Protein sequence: CASSGGTGLNSPLHF.

The CDR3 loop is CASSHRDRYNETQYF. CDR3 nucleotide sequence: TGTGCCAGCAGCCATCGCGACAGGTATAATGAGACCCAGTACTTC. The chain uses TRBV11-2 and TRBJ2-5, with D maybe TRBD1 (6 bases). V lost 5 bases and J lost 5, with 18 bases in between. Germline V gene lookup returns CDR1 SGHAT and CDR2 FQNNGV. The CDR3 has 15 amino acids.

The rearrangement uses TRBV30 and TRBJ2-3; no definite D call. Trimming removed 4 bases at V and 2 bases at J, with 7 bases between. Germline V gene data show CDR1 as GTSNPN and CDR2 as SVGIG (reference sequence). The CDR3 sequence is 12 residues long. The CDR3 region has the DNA TGTGCCTGGACTGAGTACACAGATACGCAGTATTTT. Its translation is CAWTEYTDTQYF. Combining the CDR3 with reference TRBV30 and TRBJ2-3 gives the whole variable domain SQTIHQWPATLVQPVGSPLSLECTVEGTSNPNLYWYRQAAGRGLQLLFYSVGIGQISSEVPQNLSASRPQDRQFILSSKKLLLSDSGFYLCAWTEYTDTQYFGPGTRLTVL.

CDR3 sequence (DNA): TGTGCCACCAGCAAAGGCGGGGCCACTGAAGCTTTCTTT. Its protein is CATSKGGATEAFF. The chain carries TRBV15 and TRBJ1-1; D possibly corresponds to TRBD1 (5 bases). CDR1 and CDR2 from the germline V gene are LNHNV and YYDKDF (reference sequence). Trimming cost V 4 bases and J 4 bases, with 10 bases left between them. The CDR3 is 13 amino acids.

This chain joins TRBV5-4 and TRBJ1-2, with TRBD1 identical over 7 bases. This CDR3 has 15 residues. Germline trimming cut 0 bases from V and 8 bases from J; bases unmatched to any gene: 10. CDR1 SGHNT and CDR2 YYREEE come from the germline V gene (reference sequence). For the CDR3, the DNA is TGTGCCAGCAGCTTGGGAAGGCCGGGAGGGGGCGGCTACACCTTC. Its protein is CASSLGRPGGGGYTF.

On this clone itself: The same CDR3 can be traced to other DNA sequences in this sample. The CDR3 nucleotides read TGTGCCAGCAGCCGACGCACGGGGAACACTGAAGCTTTCTTT. Its protein product is CASSRRTGNTEAFF. The rearrangement uses TRBV6-5 and TRBJ1-1, with D unresolved. V lost 6 bases and J lost 1, with 12 bases in between. CDR3 size: 14 residues. CDR1 is MNHEY and CDR2 is SVGAGI in the germline V gene.

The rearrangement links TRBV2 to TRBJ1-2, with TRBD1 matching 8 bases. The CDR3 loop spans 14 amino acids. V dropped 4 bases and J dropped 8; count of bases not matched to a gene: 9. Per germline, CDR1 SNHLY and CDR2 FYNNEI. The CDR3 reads CASSGEGQVSGYTF. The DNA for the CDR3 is TGTGCCAGCAGTGGGGAGGGACAGGTATCCGGCTACACCTTC.

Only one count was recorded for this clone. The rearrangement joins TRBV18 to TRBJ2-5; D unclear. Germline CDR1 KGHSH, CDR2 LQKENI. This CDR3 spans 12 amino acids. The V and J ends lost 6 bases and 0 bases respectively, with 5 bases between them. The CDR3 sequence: CASSIDQETQYF. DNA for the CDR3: TGTGCCAGCTCTATAGACCAAGAGACCCAGTACTTC.

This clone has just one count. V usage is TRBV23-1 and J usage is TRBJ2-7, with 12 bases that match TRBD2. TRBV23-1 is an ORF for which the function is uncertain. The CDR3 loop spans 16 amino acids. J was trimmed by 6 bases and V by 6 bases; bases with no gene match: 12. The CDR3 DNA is TGCGCCAGCAGCTTTTCTAGGACTAGCGGGGTGGGCGAGCAGTACTTC. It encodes CASSFSRTSGVGEQYF.

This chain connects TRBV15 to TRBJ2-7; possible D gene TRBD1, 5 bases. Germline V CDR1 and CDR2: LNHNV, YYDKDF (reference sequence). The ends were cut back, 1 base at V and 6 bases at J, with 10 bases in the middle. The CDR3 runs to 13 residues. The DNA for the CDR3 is TGTGCCACCAGCAGAGGCGCGCAGGGCGAGCAGTACTTC. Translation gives CATSRGAQGEQYF.

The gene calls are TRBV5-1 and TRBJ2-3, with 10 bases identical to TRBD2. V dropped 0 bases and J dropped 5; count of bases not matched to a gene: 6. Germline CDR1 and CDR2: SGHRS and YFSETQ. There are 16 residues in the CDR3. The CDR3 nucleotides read TGCGCCAGCAGCTTGGGTCTAGCGGGGGCTGTAGATACGCAGTATTTT. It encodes CASSLGLAGAVDTQYF.

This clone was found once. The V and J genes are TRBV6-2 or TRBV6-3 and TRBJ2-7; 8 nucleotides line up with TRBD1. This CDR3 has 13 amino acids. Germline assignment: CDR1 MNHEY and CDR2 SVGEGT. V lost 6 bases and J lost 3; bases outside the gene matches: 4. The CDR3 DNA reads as TGTGCCAGCAGCGGACAGGGTATCTACGAGCAGTACTTC. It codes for CASSGQGIYEQYF.

CDR3 region: CAWSETSGGPYQETQYF. In nucleotides, the CDR3 is TGTGCCTGGAGTGAGACTAGCGGGGGGCCCTACCAAGAGACCCAGTACTTC. The chain uses TRBV30 and TRBJ2-5, with 13 nucleotides matching TRBD2. The CDR3 is 17 amino acids. The ends lost 1 base at V and 0 bases at J; junction bases unmatched: 5. In germline, CDR1 is GTSNPN, CDR2 SVGIG (reference sequence). Full variable domain (rest looked up from reference TRBV30 and TRBJ2-5): SQTIHQWPATLVQPVGSPLSLECTVEGTSNPNLYWYRQAAGRGLQLLFYSVGIGQISSEVPQNLSASRPQDRQFILSSKKLLLSDSGFYLCAWSETSGGPYQETQYFGPGTRLLVL.

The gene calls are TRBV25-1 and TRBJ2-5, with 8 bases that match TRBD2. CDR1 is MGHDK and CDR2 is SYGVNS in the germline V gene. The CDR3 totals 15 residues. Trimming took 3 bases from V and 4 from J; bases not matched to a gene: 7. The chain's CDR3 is CASSDTGGRIETQYF. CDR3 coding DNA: TGTGCCAGCAGTGATACGGGAGGGAGGATAGAGACCCAGTACTTC.

Here the CDR3 reads CASSLPAEFGGETQYF. The CDR3 DNA is TGTGCCAGCAGCTTGCCAGCTGAATTCGGCGGGGAGACCCAGTACTTC. V is TRBV5-6 and J is TRBJ2-5; D might be TRBD2 (5 bases). V lost 1 base and J lost 5, with 18 bases in between. The V gene's germline CDR1 is SGHDT and CDR2 YYEEEE. The CDR3 spans 16 residues. Looking up the rest from reference TRBV5-6 and TRBJ2-5 gives the full variable domain: DAGVTQSPTHLIKTRGQQVTLRCSPKSGHDTVSWYQQALGQGPQFIFQYYEEEERQRGNFPDRFSGHQFPNYSSELNVNALLLGDSALYLCASSLPAEFGGETQYFGPGTRLLVL.

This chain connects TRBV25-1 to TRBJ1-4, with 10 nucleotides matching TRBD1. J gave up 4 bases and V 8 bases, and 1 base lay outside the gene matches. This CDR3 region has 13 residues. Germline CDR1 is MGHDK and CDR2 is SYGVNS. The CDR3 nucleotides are TGTGCCAGCCGGGACAGGGGTAATGAAAAACTGTTTTTT. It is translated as CASRDRGNEKLFF.

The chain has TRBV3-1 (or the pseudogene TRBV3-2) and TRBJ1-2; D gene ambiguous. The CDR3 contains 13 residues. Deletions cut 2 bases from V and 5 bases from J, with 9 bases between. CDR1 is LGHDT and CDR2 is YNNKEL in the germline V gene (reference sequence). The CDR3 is CASSQTTAYGYTF. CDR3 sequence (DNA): TGTGCCAGCAGCCAAACAACAGCATATGGCTACACCTTC.

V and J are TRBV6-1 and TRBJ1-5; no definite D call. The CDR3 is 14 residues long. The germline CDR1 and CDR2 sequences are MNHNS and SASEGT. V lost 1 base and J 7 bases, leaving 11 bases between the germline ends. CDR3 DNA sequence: TGTGCCAGCAGTGAAGTGGAAGGGAGACAGCCCCAGCATTTT. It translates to CASSEVEGRQPQHF.

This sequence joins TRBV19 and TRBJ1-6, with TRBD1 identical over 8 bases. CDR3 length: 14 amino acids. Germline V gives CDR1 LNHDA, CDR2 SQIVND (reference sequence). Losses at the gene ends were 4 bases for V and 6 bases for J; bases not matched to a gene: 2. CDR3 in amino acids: CASSTGTGNSPLHF. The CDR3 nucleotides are TGTGCCAGTAGTACGGGGACAGGTAATTCACCCCTCCACTTT.

The CDR3, as DNA: TGTGCCAGCAGTCCAAAACAGGGGGACCCTGAAGCTTTCTTT. Translated: CASSPKQGDPEAFF. This chain joins TRBV27 and TRBJ1-1; 8 bases fit TRBD1. The germline CDR1 and CDR2 sequences are MNHEY and SMNVEV (reference sequence). Trimming removed 5 bases from V and 6 bases from J; junction bases left unmatched: 8. The CDR3 extends over 14 amino acids.

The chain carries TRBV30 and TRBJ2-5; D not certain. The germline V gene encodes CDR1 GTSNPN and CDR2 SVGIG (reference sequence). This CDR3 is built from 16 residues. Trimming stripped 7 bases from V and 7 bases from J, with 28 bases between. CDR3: CASQTPNTSPWRTQYF. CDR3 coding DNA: TGTGCCTCCCAGACTCCCAACACTTCGCCGTGGCGGACCCAGTACTTC.